Each of the 16 T cell receptor beta chains below was sequenced from the same sample in a study of cytomegalovirus exposure and HLA in healthy donors. Primers included in the PCR were 60 Vbeta and 13 Jbeta primers. Sequencing used immunoSEQ multiplex PCR; TCRdb keeps in-frame clones, though not all of them. The table lists about 160,000 clones. The sequencing input was PBMCs. The receptors originated from a young man in good health and CMV-seronegative.

The V gene is TRBV28, the J gene TRBJ1-4; D remains ambiguous. Germline V gene sequence: CDR1 MDHEN, CDR2 SYDVKM. V shed 2 bases and J shed 3 bases, with 10 bases lying between them. The length of the CDR3 is 15 residues. The CDR3 sequence: CASSLREDPNEKLFF. CDR3 nucleotides: TGTGCCAGCAGTTTAAGAGAGGATCCTAATGAAAAACTGTTTTTT.

The V and J genes are TRBV4-1 and TRBJ2-6; 10 bases match TRBD2. CDR1 and CDR2 (germline): MGHRA, YSYEKL. The CDR3 extends over 16 amino acids. Unmatched junction bases numbered 4, after V lost 4 bases and J lost 4 bases. The DNA for the CDR3 is TGCGCCAGCAGCCGGCAACTAGCGGGGGGGGCCAACGTCCTGACTTTC. Its translation: CASSRQLAGGANVLTF.

CDR3 loop: CASSLGIGTGVNNYGYTF. The CDR3 nucleotides read TGTGCCAGCAGCTTGGGAATCGGGACAGGGGTGAATAACTATGGCTACACCTTC. This chain joins TRBV5-5 and TRBJ1-2; TRBD1 aligns across 10 bases. The CDR3 contains 18 residues. Germline assignment: CDR1 SGHKS and CDR2 YYEKEE (reference sequence). V lost 0 bases to trimming and J lost 1 base; unmatched junction nucleotides: 9.

As for this clone: At one end, the junction sequence differs from germline, possibly due to a read error. Distinct nucleotide sequences in the sample also encode this CDR3. The CDR3 coding sequence is TGTGCTAGCAGCCAAGCAGGGTTCTCTGGAAACACCATATATTTT. This translates into CASSQAGFSGNTIYF. V gene TRBV25-1 combines with J gene TRBJ1-3, with D possibly TRBD1 on 5 matching bases. Per germline, CDR1 MGHDK and CDR2 SYGVNS. The CDR3 has 15 amino acids.

The chain carries TRBV28 and TRBJ2-5; no reliable D call. This CDR3 contains 11 residues. The germline CDR1 and CDR2 sequences are MDHEN and SYDVKM. V dropped 6 bases and J dropped 3 bases, with 5 bases sitting between them. CDR3 protein: CASRQKETQYF. The DNA for the CDR3 is TGTGCCAGCAGACAAAAAGAGACCCAGTACTTC.

The rearrangement uses TRBV13 and TRBJ1-4; no clear D. The V and J ends lost 7 bases and 7 bases respectively, with 19 bases between them. Germline assignment: CDR1 PRHDT and CDR2 FYEKMQ (reference sequence). The CDR3 length is 15 residues. The chain's CDR3 is CASTLAVDRTEKLFF. CDR3 DNA: TGTGCCAGCACCCTAGCGGTAGACCGTACTGAAAAACTGTTTTTT.

The V and J genes are TRBV5-4 and TRBJ1-4, with D possibly being TRBD1 (5 bases). Trimming left V 7 bases short and J 6 bases short, with 13 bases between. The CDR3 totals 13 residues. Germline V lookup: CDR1 SGHNT, CDR2 YYREEE (reference sequence). The CDR3 region is CASARQPDEKLFF. The DNA for the CDR3 is TGTGCCAGCGCTAGACAGCCGGATGAAAAACTGTTTTTT.

The chain recombines TRBV7-8 with TRBJ2-7; tentative D call: TRBD2 (6 bases). Germline CDR1 SGHVS, CDR2 FQNEAQ. V was clipped by 5 bases and J by 2 bases, with 13 bases between them. CDR3 length: 14 residues. As DNA, the CDR3 is TGTGCCAGCAGCAAAGCCGGGGGAGCCTACGAGCAGTACTTC. Encoded protein: CASSKAGGAYEQYF.

V and J are TRBV10-1 and TRBJ2-5, with 7 positions matching TRBD1. The CDR3 is 14 amino acids. Germline V gene data show CDR1 as WNHNN and CDR2 as SYGVQD (reference sequence). J lost 0 bases, V lost 6 bases, and 4 bases had no gene match. The CDR3 here is CASSPQGYQETQYF. Written as DNA, the CDR3 is TGCGCCAGCAGCCCACAGGGGTACCAAGAGACCCAGTACTTC.

The chain joins TRBV15 to TRBJ1-1; weak D call: TRBD1 (5 bases). Germline CDR1 and CDR2: LNHNV and YYDKDF (reference sequence). The CDR3 has 16 amino acids. Trimming cost V 1 base and J 3 bases, with 15 bases left between them. The CDR3 DNA reads as TGTGCCACCAGCAGAGGGAAAGGGGCGGGGGACACTGAAGCTTTCTTT. Amino acid sequence: CATSRGKGAGDTEAFF.

The chain is built from TRBV5-1 and TRBJ2-1; the D is unclear. Germline CDR1 and CDR2: SGHRS and YFSETQ. Trimming shortened V by 1 base and J by 0 bases, and 8 bases separated the two germline ends. The CDR3 is 15 amino acids. CDR3: CASSLTDSSYNEQFF. The CDR3 coding sequence is TGCGCCAGCAGCTTGACCGATAGCTCCTACAATGAGCAGTTCTTC. Drawing the rest from reference TRBV5-1 and TRBJ2-1, the complete variable domain is KAGVTQTPRYLIKTRGQQVTLSCSPISGHRSVSWYQQTPGQGLQFLFEYFSETQRNKGNFPGRFSGRQFSNSRSEMNVSTLELGDSALYLCASSLTDSSYNEQFFGPGTRLTVL.

The gene calls are TRBV7-6 and TRBJ2-7, with TRBD2 identical over 11 bases. V lost 3 bases to trimming and J lost 5 bases; unmatched junction nucleotides: 9. The CDR3 is 16 amino acids. The germline V gene encodes CDR1 SGHVS and CDR2 FNYEAQ. CDR3 residues: CASSLTTSGSKNEQYF. For the CDR3, the DNA is TGTGCCAGCAGCTTGACCACTAGCGGGAGTAAAAACGAGCAGTACTTC.

The gene calls are TRBV5-1 and TRBJ2-2, with TRBD2 as a possible D gene (7 bases). The V and J ends lost 4 bases and 5 bases respectively, with 21 bases between them. This CDR3 spans 17 amino acids. In germline, CDR1 is SGHRS, CDR2 YFSETQ. The CDR3 reads CASSPEGGTLKTGELFF. DNA of the CDR3: TGCGCCAGCAGCCCCGAGGGAGGGACACTCAAAACCGGGGAGCTGTTTTTT. The full variable domain, rest sourced from reference TRBV5-1 and TRBJ2-2, is KAGVTQTPRYLIKTRGQQVTLSCSPISGHRSVSWYQQTPGQGLQFLFEYFSETQRNKGNFPGRFSGRQFSNSRSEMNVSTLELGDSALYLCASSPEGGTLKTGELFFGEGSRLTVL.

The chain carries TRBV15 and TRBJ1-4, with 12 bases matching TRBD1. There are 14 residues in the CDR3. The V segment lost 11 bases and the J segment 10 bases; nucleotides outside the gene matches: 11. Germline-derived CDR1 and CDR2 are LNHNV and YYDKDF (reference sequence). The CDR3 loop reads CAATSPGQGAKLFF. The CDR3 bases are TGTGCCGCAACGTCCCCGGGACAGGGGGCAAAACTGTTTTTT.

The rearrangement uses TRBV5-1 and TRBJ1-1; 7 nucleotides match TRBD1. V was pared by 0 bases and J by 5 bases, with 7 bases of the junction left unmatched. From germline, CDR1 is SGHRS and CDR2 YFSETQ. This CDR3 comprises 15 residues. In DNA, the CDR3 is TGCGCCAGCAGCTTGGCTGGACAGGCTGGGACTGAAGCTTTCTTT. Protein: CASSLAGQAGTEAFF.

V gene TRBV7-9 combines with J gene TRBJ2-7, with D perhaps matching TRBD2 (6 bases). V was shortened by 1 base and J by 7 bases, with 11 bases between the two germline ends. This CDR3 spans 13 amino acids. Germline V gene sequence: CDR1 SEHNR, CDR2 FQNEAQ (reference sequence). CDR3 loop: CASSLEAGTEQYF. CDR3 DNA: TGTGCCAGCAGCTTAGAGGCGGGGACGGAGCAGTACTTC.